Sequencing of this T cell receptor beta chain was carried out in a study of shared clonotypes between healthy human individuals. CD8 memory combined CD45RO+ cells with CCR7-negative CD45RA+ TemRA cells. CDR1 and CDR2 from the germline V gene are SGHKS and YYEKEE (reference sequence). CDR3 length: 15 residues. Trimming pared 7 bases from V and 6 bases from J, leaving 20 bases between. Only in-frame clones appear in the TCRdb table, and some are missing; sequencing was by immunoSEQ multiplex PCR. The repertoire has some 380,000 clones, roughly 96% of them found once; the top ten carry approximately 0.3%.

V and J are TRBV5-5 and TRBJ1-5; D is undetermined. Sequences were obtained from memory CD8+ T cells sorted from blood. Subset described: CD45RO+ cells pooled with CCR7-negative TemRA cells. This TCR derives from a man aged 25-45 years in good health. Written as DNA, the CDR3 is TGTGCCAGCGGTCTTGAGATTGGTCGTGTTCAGCCCCAGCATTTT. Translating it yields CASGLEIGRVQPQHF.